One and the same sample provided the 16 T cell receptor beta chains below, sequenced in a study of early T cells in non-severe SARS-CoV-2 infection. TCRdb re-derived calls from the 5' RACE reads in MiXCR, one entry per CDR3 protein. The sample lists just over 70,000 distinct CDR3 sequences; around 12% were seen once. Sequencing input: whole blood. The receptors originated from an adult who was a healthcare worker with PCR-confirmed SARS-CoV-2 infection or an uninfected control (not recorded which).

This clonotype was recorded at least ten times. The rearrangement joins TRBV7-2 to TRBJ2-3; 8 nucleotides agree with TRBD2. The V and J ends lost 1 base and 5 bases, in that order; junction bases with no gene match: 8. The CDR3 has 16 residues. In germline, CDR1 is SGHTA, CDR2 FQGNSA. The CDR3 DNA sequence: TGTGCCAGCAGCTTAGACGACCCGGGAGGGCGAGATACGCAGTATTTT. Protein: CASSLDDPGGRDTQYF.

The table lists this clonotype with a few counts. A much more abundant neighbour one base away suggests this may be a read error. This chain joins TRBV3-1 and TRBJ1-2; D gene ambiguous. V was trimmed by 0 bases and J by 5 bases, leaving 16 bases between them. The CDR3 has 16 residues. Germline values: CDR1 LGHDT, CDR2 YNNKEL (reference sequence). The CDR3 nucleotides read TGTGCCAGCAGCCAAGATATGCGGGCGGCGGCTTATGGCTACACCTTC. Encoded protein: CASSQDMRAAAYGYTF.

This clonotype came up many times. The chain has TRBV7-2 and TRBJ2-5; 7 bases match TRBD2. There are 13 residues in the CDR3. The J segment lost 4 bases and the V segment lost 7 bases, leaving 6 bases of the junction unmatched. Per germline, CDR1 SGHTA and CDR2 FQGNSA. The CDR3 loop reads CASTTGGGETQYF. For the CDR3, the DNA is TGTGCCAGCACCACGGGGGGTGGAGAGACCCAGTACTTC.

This clonotype showed up many times. The gene calls are TRBV7-2 and TRBJ2-1; TRBD1 is a possible D gene (5 bases). This CDR3 has 16 residues. Trimming removed 1 base from V and 10 bases from J, with 20 bases in between. The germline gives CDR1 SGHTA, CDR2 FQGNSA. The CDR3 region is CASSLGVGQRLREQFF. The CDR3, as DNA: TGTGCCAGCAGCTTAGGTGTAGGACAAAGGCTGAGGGAGCAGTTCTTC.

This clonotype came up many times. This chain uses TRBV4-2 with TRBJ2-6; perhaps TRBD2 as D (5 bases). The germline V gene has CDR1 LGHNA and CDR2 YNFKEQ. V was shortened by 0 bases and J by 0 bases, with 6 bases between the two germline ends. The CDR3 sequence is 16 residues long. As DNA, the CDR3 is TGTGCCAGCAGCCAAGATCGGGGCTCTGGGGCCAACGTCCTGACTTTC. Protein product: CASSQDRGSGANVLTF.

Many counts were recorded for this clonotype. The chain carries TRBV7-8 and TRBJ2-4; weak D call: TRBD1 (5 bases). The ends were cut back, 3 bases at V and 0 bases at J, with 12 bases in the middle. Looked up from germline, CDR1 is SGHVS and CDR2 is FQNEAQ. The CDR3 has 16 residues. In DNA form, the CDR3 reads TGTGCCAGCAGCTTTATTTCAAGGGGAGCCAAAAACATTCAGTACTTC. Its translation: CASSFISRGAKNIQYF.

Ten or more counts support this clonotype. The chain uses TRBV14 and TRBJ2-6, with no clear D. This CDR3 is 16 amino acids long. Trimming removed 4 bases from V and 5 bases from J, with 15 bases in between. Germline values: CDR1 SGHDN, CDR2 FVKESK. The CDR3 DNA follows: TGTGCCAGCAGCCCCTTGAAGAAGGGAAGGGCCAACGTCCTGACTTTC. It is translated as CASSPLKKGRANVLTF. Combining the CDR3 with reference TRBV14 and TRBJ2-6 gives the whole variable domain EAGVTQFPSHSVIEKGQTVTLRCDPISGHDNLYWYRRVMGKEIKFLLHFVKESKQDESGMPNNRFLAERTGGTYSTLKVQPAELEDSGVYFCASSPLKKGRANVLTFGAGSRLTVL.

This clonotype was picked up a small number of times. The rearrangement joins TRBV29-1 to TRBJ1-2; D unclear. This CDR3 spans 12 amino acids. Germline-derived CDR1 and CDR2 are SQVTM and ANQGSEA. Trimming took off 3 bases at V and 2 bases at J, with 7 bases between the two ends. The CDR3: CSVDPGNYGYTF. CDR3 nucleotides: TGCAGCGTTGACCCCGGCAACTATGGCTACACCTTC.

This clonotype was detected many times. This chain connects TRBV20-1 to TRBJ2-1, with 8 nucleotides matching TRBD2. CDR3 length: 14 residues. The V and J ends lost 1 base and 4 bases, in that order; junction bases with no gene match: 3. Germline CDR1 reads DFQATT; CDR2 reads SNEGSKA (reference sequence). The CDR3 region is CSARVQRGYNEQFF. Here the CDR3 DNA reads TGCAGTGCTAGAGTCCAGCGGGGGTACAATGAGCAGTTCTTC.

This clonotype was counted many times. This rearrangement joins TRBV18 to TRBJ2-1; D gene uncertain. The germline V gene has CDR1 KGHSH and CDR2 LQKENI. CDR3 length equals 14 residues. Trimming removed 6 bases at V and 13 bases at J, with 22 bases between. CDR3 protein: CASSPPSQRSDQFF. The CDR3 nucleotides read TGTGCCAGCTCGCCTCCGTCCCAAAGGAGTGATCAGTTCTTC.

The chain has TRBV10-3 and TRBJ1-1; D perhaps matches TRBD1 (6 bases). The CDR3 sequence is 13 residues long. Germline V lookup: CDR1 ENHRY, CDR2 SYGVKD. V lost 3 bases and J 5 bases, leaving 10 bases between the germline ends. CDR3 bases: TGTGCCATCAGTGATCACAGGGCAACTGAAGCTTTCTTT. It yields the protein CAISDHRATEAFF.

This clonotype was recorded at least ten times. The chain has TRBV28 and TRBJ2-7, with D possibly matching TRBD2 (6 bases). CDR1 and CDR2 from the germline V gene are MDHEN and SYDVKM. Trimming left V 6 bases short and J 6 bases short, with 12 bases between. This CDR3 is 12 amino acids long. Written as DNA, the CDR3 is TGTGCCAGCAGCCCGGGACTCCCCGAGCAGTACTTC. This sequence encodes CASSPGLPEQYF.

This clonotype was observed many times. V is TRBV10-3 and J is TRBJ2-2; D may be TRBD2 (5 bases). There are 15 residues in the CDR3. The V and J ends lost 4 bases and 2 bases respectively, with 11 bases between them. Germline CDR1 is ENHRY and CDR2 is SYGVKD. The CDR3: CAISVQRGNTGELFF. The CDR3 nucleotides are TGTGCCATCAGTGTCCAACGGGGAAACACCGGGGAGCTGTTTTTT.

The table lists this clonotype with many counts. CDR3 bases: TGCAGTGCTGAATCACGAGCGGAGCGACCCAATGAGCAGTTCTTC. Protein product: CSAESRAERPNEQFF. The chain recombines TRBV20-1 with TRBJ2-1, with D perhaps matching TRBD2 (5 bases). This CDR3 spans 15 amino acids. Germline V CDR1 and CDR2: DFQATT, SNEGSKA (reference sequence). The V end was cut by 5 bases, the J end by 6 bases, with 20 bases between.

This clonotype was detected many times. The chain carries TRBV20-1 and TRBJ2-3; D not resolved. The CDR3 totals 11 residues. Germline V lookup: CDR1 DFQATT, CDR2 SNEGSKA (reference sequence). Trimming removed 5 bases at V and 6 bases at J, with 9 bases between. CDR3 amino acids: CSAPLGDTQYF. The CDR3 DNA follows: TGCAGTGCTCCCCTCGGGGATACGCAGTATTTT.

This clonotype was picked up many times. J is TRBJ1-5 and V is TRBV6-6, with a weak D call TRBD1 (5 bases). Per germline, CDR1 MNHNY and CDR2 SVGAGI (reference sequence). V lost 5 bases and J lost 0, with 20 bases in between. The CDR3 is 18 amino acids. As DNA, the CDR3 is TGTGCCAGCAGTCCCAACGGGGTCCAGGGCGATAGCAATCAGCCCCAGCATTTT. Protein: CASSPNGVQGDSNQPQHF.